Each of the 29 T cell receptor beta chains below was sequenced from the same sample in a study of blood T cell repertoires in COVID-19. Sequencing used immunoSEQ multiplex PCR; TCRdb keeps in-frame clones, though not all of them. The sample has about 52,000 clones, over 75% seen once. The sequenced material came from peripheral blood. Receptors were obtained from a man aged 65 to 79 with acute or convalescent COVID-19.

This chain joins TRBV28 and TRBJ1-2; D is possibly TRBD1 (6 bases). Germline-derived CDR1 and CDR2 are MDHEN and SYDVKM. The CDR3 covers 12 residues. V gave up 8 bases and J gave up 1 base, with 8 bases separating them. CDR3 sequence (DNA): TGTGCCAGCGTACAGGGTAACTATGGCTACACCTTC. Translation gives CASVQGNYGYTF.

The V gene is TRBV10-1, the J gene TRBJ2-1; TRBD1 matches at 7 bases. The CDR3 totals 19 residues. Looked up from germline, CDR1 is WNHNN and CDR2 is SYGVQD (reference sequence). Trimming removed 2 bases from V and 0 bases from J; junction bases left unmatched: 13. The CDR3 here is CASSERGTALGTSYNEQFF. The CDR3 DNA sequence: TGCGCCAGCAGTGAGAGGGGGACAGCGCTAGGCACCTCCTACAATGAGCAGTTCTTC.

This CDR3 is CASSPGTGNSPLHF. Here the CDR3 DNA reads TGTGCCAGCTCACCAGGGACAGGGAATTCACCCCTCCACTTT. V and J are TRBV18 and TRBJ1-6; 9 bases fit TRBD1. Germline loops: CDR1 KGHSH, CDR2 LQKENI. This CDR3 comprises 14 residues. Germline trimming cut 2 bases from V and 7 bases from J; bases unmatched to any gene: 0.

The CDR3 loop reads CSASFAGGPTETQYF. The DNA of the CDR3 is TGCAGTGCTAGTTTCGCGGGAGGGCCAACAGAGACCCAGTACTTC. The V call is TRBV20-1, the J call TRBJ2-5, with 9 bases lining up with TRBD2. Germline CDR1 is DFQATT and CDR2 is SNEGSKA (reference sequence). This CDR3 region has 15 residues. Losses at the gene ends were 3 bases for V and 4 bases for J; bases not matched to a gene: 9.

The chain has TRBV6-2 or TRBV6-3 and TRBJ2-2, with D possibly matching TRBD2 (6 bases). Germline V gene sequence: CDR1 MNHEY, CDR2 SVGEGT. Trimming stripped 2 bases from V and 5 bases from J, with 9 bases between. CDR3 length: 14 amino acids. The CDR3 nucleotides are TGTGCCAGCAGTTACAGGGCGGGGACCGGGGAGCTGTTTTTT. It codes for CASSYRAGTGELFF.

This clone showed up just once. CDR3 region: CASSYADRDTQYF. The CDR3 DNA reads TGTGCCAGCAGTTACGCCGACAGAGATACGCAGTATTTT. The chain employs TRBV6-2 or TRBV6-3 and TRBJ2-3; perhaps TRBD1 as D (5 bases). The CDR3 has 13 amino acids. Trimming pared 2 bases from V and 5 bases from J, leaving 8 bases between. The V gene's germline CDR1 is MNHEY and CDR2 SVGEGT.

Here the CDR3 DNA reads TGCGCCAGCAACGGTGGGACAACGGGCGGGGAGCTGTTTTTT. Amino acid sequence: CASNGGTTGGELFF. The chain is built from TRBV5-1 and TRBJ2-2, with D perhaps TRBD1 (6 bases). This CDR3 spans 14 amino acids. Trimming pared 6 bases from V and 7 bases from J, leaving 16 bases between. Germline V CDR1 and CDR2: SGHRS, YFSETQ.

The chain carries TRBV11-3 and TRBJ2-1; 7 nucleotides match TRBD1. Germline V gives CDR1 SGHNT, CDR2 YENEEA. This CDR3 comprises 14 residues. The V gene end was trimmed by 5 bases and the J gene end by 2 bases; junction bases not matched to a gene: 3. CDR3 loop: CASSLGTAYNEQFF. For the CDR3, the DNA is TGTGCCAGCAGCCTAGGGACAGCCTACAATGAGCAGTTCTTC. The whole variable domain, remainder taken from reference TRBV11-3 and TRBJ2-1, is EAGVVQSPRYKIIEKKQPVAFWCNPISGHNTLYWYLQNLGQGPELLIRYENEEAVDDSQLPKDRFSAERLKGVDSTLKIQPAELGDSAVYLCASSLGTAYNEQFFGPGTRLTVL.

The gene calls are TRBV5-1 and TRBJ2-2; D is perhaps TRBD2 (5 bases). Trimming cost V 0 bases and J 1 base, with 13 bases left between them. CDR3 length equals 17 residues. Germline CDR1 is SGHRS and CDR2 is YFSETQ. This CDR3 reads CASSLAGGVGNTGELFF. CDR3 in DNA: TGCGCCAGCAGCTTGGCCGGAGGAGTAGGGAACACCGGGGAGCTGTTTTTT.

The chain couples TRBV6-2 or TRBV6-3 to TRBJ2-5, with 13 nucleotides matching TRBD2. J lost 1 base, V lost 6 bases, and 11 bases had no gene match. CDR1 is MNHEY, CDR2 SVGEGT, per germline. The CDR3 is made up of 18 amino acids. The CDR3 here is CASSSRLAGGPLQETQYF. CDR3 in DNA: TGTGCCAGCAGCTCCAGACTAGCGGGGGGTCCCCTCCAAGAGACCCAGTACTTC.

V usage is TRBV7-8 and J usage is TRBJ2-1, with D uncertain. The CDR3 totals 17 residues. V was trimmed by 5 bases and J by 0 bases, leaving 17 bases between them. From germline, CDR1 is SGHVS and CDR2 FQNEAQ. CDR3 coding DNA: TGTGCCAGCAGCCCCTCTATAAGGAGTCACTCCTACAATGAGCAGTTCTTC. Translating gives CASSPSIRSHSYNEQFF.

This clone was picked up a small number of times. The chain employs TRBV6-5 and TRBJ2-7; 8 nucleotides align to TRBD1. The CDR3 sequence is 14 residues long. Germline trimming cut 2 bases from V and 7 bases from J; bases unmatched to any gene: 7. CDR1 and CDR2 from the germline V gene are MNHEY and SVGAGI. The CDR3 sequence is CASSYLQGAWEQYF. CDR3 nucleotide sequence: TGTGCCAGCAGTTACCTGCAGGGGGCGTGGGAGCAGTACTTC.

The chain recombines TRBV19 with TRBJ2-2, with a tentative D call TRBD1 (5 bases). Germline CDR1 and CDR2: LNHDA and SQIVND (reference sequence). V was pared by 5 bases and J by 5 bases, with 18 bases between. This CDR3 comprises 16 residues. CDR3 in amino acids: CASSRRTHRTTGELFF. CDR3 in DNA: TGTGCCAGTAGTCGAAGGACACACCGAACGACCGGGGAGCTGTTTTTT.

This rearrangement joins TRBV24-1 to TRBJ2-5; 10 bases agree with TRBD1. The germline gives CDR1 KGHDR, CDR2 SFDVKD. Unmatched junction bases numbered 6, after V lost 7 bases and J lost 5 bases. The CDR3 contains 14 residues. The CDR3, as DNA: TGTGCCACCAGGAGGACAGGGGGAGACGAGACCCAGTACTTC. It yields the protein CATRRTGGDETQYF.

The genes are TRBV5-1 and TRBJ2-1; 8 nucleotides align to TRBD2. Germline loops: CDR1 SGHRS, CDR2 YFSETQ. The length of the CDR3 is 14 residues. V was clipped by 1 base and J by 7 bases; unmatched bases: 4. CDR3 DNA sequence: TGCGCCAGCAGCTTGAGTGGCGGGGGGAATGAGCAGTTCTTC. Translating gives CASSLSGGGNEQFF.

This clone was recorded only once. The rearrangement joins TRBV12-3 or TRBV12-4 to TRBJ2-7, with D unresolved. This CDR3 comprises 11 residues. The V and J ends lost 3 bases and 4 bases respectively, with 4 bases between them. This CDR3 is CASSFGYEQYV. CDR3 nucleotide sequence: TGTGCCAGCAGTTTCGGGTACGAGCAGTACGTC.

The chain uses TRBV6-5 and TRBJ1-4; possible D gene TRBD1, 5 bases. Germline V gives CDR1 MNHEY, CDR2 SVGAGI. The CDR3 is 14 residues long. V was pared by 6 bases and J by 8 bases, with 16 bases between. The CDR3 loop reads CASRDSGWSEKLFF. The CDR3 DNA follows: TGTGCCAGCAGGGATTCAGGGTGGAGCGAAAAACTGTTTTTT.

This chain connects TRBV6-6 to TRBJ1-2, with D possibly being TRBD1 (5 bases). The CDR3 spans 14 residues. CDR1 and CDR2 from the germline V gene are MNHNY and SVGAGI (reference sequence). Trimming left V 4 bases short and J 6 bases short, with 15 bases between. This chain's CDR3 is CASSFLDRGDGYTF. The CDR3 DNA is TGTGCCAGCAGTTTTCTCGACAGAGGTGATGGCTACACCTTC.

The chain combines TRBV6-2 or TRBV6-3 with TRBJ2-7; 11 bases are a match to TRBD1. This CDR3 is built from 15 residues. Unmatched junction bases numbered 3, after V lost 5 bases and J lost 0 bases. Germline V gene data show CDR1 as MNHEY and CDR2 as SVGEGT. The CDR3, as DNA: TGTGCCAGCAGTAAGGGACAGGGGGGCTCCTACGAGCAGTACGTC. Amino acids: CASSKGQGGSYEQYV.

The CDR3 coding sequence is TGTGCCAGCTCACCAAGAACGGCTAGCGGGGGGAGCTCCTACGAGCAGTACGTC. Its protein is CASSPRTASGGSSYEQYV. V usage is TRBV18 and J usage is TRBJ2-7; 11 bases match TRBD2. CDR1 KGHSH and CDR2 LQKENI come from the germline V gene. The V and J ends lost 2 bases and 0 bases, in that order; junction bases with no gene match: 9. The CDR3 sequence is 18 residues long.

This chain links TRBV5-6 with TRBJ2-3; TRBD2 is a possible D gene (5 bases). This CDR3 has 16 residues. Germline values: CDR1 SGHDT, CDR2 YYEEEE. The germline V and J ends were trimmed by 4 bases and 6 bases, with 21 bases remaining between them. In DNA, the CDR3 is TGTGCCAGCAGCCGCCCCTCCAGCGGCAGATGGGATACGCAGTATTTT. This codes for CASSRPSSGRWDTQYF.

This chain connects TRBV10-3 to TRBJ1-5; D is perhaps TRBD1 (6 bases). CDR1 and CDR2 from the germline V gene are ENHRY and SYGVKD. V lost 6 bases, J lost 7 bases, and 13 bases lay in between. The CDR3 has 13 amino acids. CDR3 DNA sequence: TGTGCCATCAGCCCTCCTGGGGGCCAGCCCCAGCATTTT. This sequence encodes CAISPPGGQPQHF.

The V and J genes are TRBV6-2 or TRBV6-3 and TRBJ2-7; 11 bases match TRBD2. V gave up 2 bases and J gave up 5 bases; unmatched junction bases: 14. There are 18 residues in the CDR3. Germline CDR1 MNHEY, CDR2 SVGEGT. CDR3 region: CASSYPPLAGGPLHEQYF. The CDR3, as DNA: TGTGCCAGCAGTTACCCTCCTTTAGCGGGAGGGCCGCTTCACGAGCAGTACTTC.

V is TRBV18 and J is TRBJ2-1; 11 bases fit TRBD2. The junction had 5 bases not matched to a gene; V was cut back by 5 bases and J by 5 bases. The CDR3 is made up of 15 amino acids. The germline CDR1 and CDR2 sequences are KGHSH and LQKENI. As DNA, the CDR3 is TGTGCCAGCTCATTAGCTAGCGGGAGGAACAATGAGCAGTTCTTC. Translated, it gives CASSLASGRNNEQFF.

The V call is TRBV5-8, the J call TRBJ2-2; possible D gene TRBD1, 7 bases. Trimming pared 4 bases from V and 5 bases from J, leaving 21 bases between. Looked up from germline, CDR1 is SGHTS and CDR2 is YDEGEE. CDR3 size: 17 residues. This chain's CDR3 is CASSPRRGAGGTGELFF. CDR3 nucleotides: TGTGCCAGCAGCCCGAGGAGGGGTGCAGGGGGTACCGGGGAGCTGTTTTTT.

The CDR3 is CAWSEFRGPGELFF. In nucleotides, the CDR3 is TGTGCCTGGAGTGAGTTCAGGGGGCCCGGGGAGCTGTTTTTT. This rearrangement joins TRBV30 to TRBJ2-2; TRBD1 agrees at 8 bases. V lost 1 base, J lost 6 bases, and 4 bases stayed unmatched. Germline CDR1 and CDR2: GTSNPN and SVGIG (reference sequence). This CDR3 contains 14 residues.

This chain links TRBV5-1 with TRBJ2-1; D is possibly TRBD2 (7 bases). CDR3 length: 15 amino acids. V shed 6 bases and J shed 6 bases, with 19 bases lying between them. CDR1 SGHRS and CDR2 YFSETQ come from the germline V gene. The CDR3 DNA reads TGCGCCAGCAACTACTCACCGGGGGGCCTCAATGAGCAGTTCTTC. Translated: CASNYSPGGLNEQFF.

The CDR3 loop is CATSDDRTPGETQYF. CDR3 nucleotide sequence: TGTGCCACCAGTGACGACAGGACACCAGGGGAGACCCAGTACTTC. The V gene is TRBV24-1, the J gene TRBJ2-5; D possibly corresponds to TRBD1 (6 bases). Trimming stripped 4 bases from V and 5 bases from J, with 16 bases between. The CDR3 spans 15 residues. CDR1 and CDR2 from the germline V gene are KGHDR and SFDVKD.

The chain joins TRBV29-1 to TRBJ2-5; D is possibly TRBD1 (6 bases). The CDR3 loop spans 13 amino acids. Germline V CDR1 and CDR2: SQVTM, ANQGSEA. Trimming took off 2 bases at V and 1 base at J, with 8 bases between the two ends. CDR3 nucleotide sequence: TGCAGCGTTGAAAGGGGGACCCAAGAGACCCAGTACTTC. This sequence encodes CSVERGTQETQYF.